Here is one T cell receptor (beta chain) with its context. Looked up from germline, CDR1 is SGHRS and CDR2 is YFSETQ. V shed 2 bases and J 5 bases; nucleotides not matched to a gene: 6. The CDR3 loop spans 14 amino acids. These data come from a study of CD8 T cells in Susac syndrome. Reverse transcription of about 0.45 to 1 ug RNA was performed with random hexamers. By means of immunoSEQ multiplex PCR, TCR beta CDR3 spanning 54 Vbeta and 13 Jbeta underwent amplification. TCRdb redid the calling of the immunoSEQ multiplex PCR reads with MiXCR, one entry per CDR3 protein. The data show 100,000 to 150,000 distinct CDR3 sequences, roughly 96% seen once.

The TCR sequence derives from a human donor in good health. Sequenced material: CD4+ T cells from PBMCs. V is TRBV5-1 and J is TRBJ2-5; 7 bases are shared with TRBD2. DNA of the CDR3: TGCGCCAGCAGCTTTGGACTAGTAGAGGAGACCCAGTACTTC. This codes for CASSFGLVEETQYF. Together with reference TRBV5-1 and TRBJ2-5, the CDR3 gives the full variable domain: KAGVTQTPRYLIKTRGQQVTLSCSPISGHRSVSWYQQTPGQGLQFLFEYFSETQRNKGNFPGRFSGRQFSNSRSEMNVSTLELGDSALYLCASSFGLVEETQYFGPGTRLLVL.